These T cell receptor beta chains were read from a single sample in a study of T-cell reconstitution after alpha-beta-depleted transplantation in children. TCRdb reanalysed the PCR reads using MiXCR and keeps one entry per CDR3 protein. The profile shows about 460,000 distinct CDR3 sequences, around 12% of them singletons. The sequencing used PBMCs from the stem cell graft donor, collected from the stem cell graft. The origin of the receptors is a human donor who donated a stem cell graft to a child with combined immunodeficiency. CDR3s include the opening cysteine and the closing phenylalanine or tryptophan. D genes are given only for firm matches. Only part of the rows carry a size: once, few, many, or a class if the clone is expanded.

clone_size: .; v_call: TRBV11-3; j_call: TRBJ2-1; d_call: TRBD2; cdr3_nt: TGTGCCAGCAGCTTAGTTAGCGGGAGCGAGAATGAGCAGTTCTTC; cdr3_aa: CASSLVSGSENEQFF
clone_size: many; v_call: TRBV11-2; j_call: TRBJ2-4; d_call: TRBD2; cdr3_nt: TGTGCCAGCAGCCAGACTAGCGGGAGTCCCAAAAACATTCAGTACTTC; cdr3_aa: CASSQTSGSPKNIQYF
clone_size: .; v_call: TRBV5-1; j_call: TRBJ2-7; d_call: TRBD1; cdr3_nt: TGCGCCAGCAACCCGATGACAGGGACGACCTACGAGCAGTACTTC; cdr3_aa: CASNPMTGTTYEQYF
clone_size: many; v_call: TRBV4-3; j_call: TRBJ1-2; d_call: TRBD1; cdr3_nt: TGCGCCAGCAGCCAGGGACAGGTTGGGGCCTATGGCTACACCTTC; cdr3_aa: CASSQGQVGAYGYTF
clone_size: many; v_call: TRBV4-3; j_call: TRBJ2-5; d_call: .; cdr3_nt: TGCGCCAGCAGCCAAGATTCCCATGCCGACAGCCAAGAGACCCAGTACTTC; cdr3_aa: CASSQDSHADSQETQYF
clone_size: many; v_call: TRBV12-3/TRBV12-4; j_call: TRBJ2-5; d_call: TRBD2; cdr3_nt: TGTGCCAGCAGTACTAGCGGCCAAGAGACCCAGTACTTC; cdr3_aa: CASSTSGQETQYF
clone_size: .; v_call: TRBV6-4; j_call: TRBJ2-3; d_call: TRBD2; cdr3_nt: TGTGCCAGCAGGACCCTAAGACTAGCGGGATCGACAGATACGCAGTATTTT; cdr3_aa: CASRTLRLAGSTDTQYF
clone_size: many; v_call: TRBV7-8; j_call: TRBJ2-1; d_call: .; cdr3_nt: TGTGCCAGCAGCTTATTAGAGGCGCATGAGCAGTTCTTC; cdr3_aa: CASSLLEAHEQFF
clone_size: many; v_call: TRBV5-5; j_call: TRBJ1-5; d_call: .; cdr3_nt: TGTGCCAGCAGCTTGGCAGGAACCAATCAGCCCCAGCATTTT; cdr3_aa: CASSLAGTNQPQHF
clone_size: many; v_call: TRBV20-1; j_call: TRBJ2-1; d_call: .; cdr3_nt: TGCAGTGCTAGAGATCTCCGGGCGACTGAAGGGTACAATGAGCAGTTCTTC; cdr3_aa: CSARDLRATEGYNEQFF
clone_size: many; v_call: TRBV3-1; j_call: TRBJ2-1; d_call: TRBD2; cdr3_nt: TGTGCCAGCAGCGCTAGCGGGGGGGAACCCTACAATGAGCAGTTCTTC; cdr3_aa: CASSASGGEPYNEQFF
clone_size: .; v_call: TRBV5-1; j_call: TRBJ2-4; d_call: TRBD2; cdr3_nt: TGCGCCAGCAGCTTGCCTAGCGGGGGGAACATTCAGTACTTC; cdr3_aa: CASSLPSGGNIQYF
clone_size: few; v_call: TRBV20-1; j_call: TRBJ2-1; d_call: TRBD2; cdr3_nt: TGCAGTGCTAGACCCTTACTAGCGGGGGGGCTCAGTGAGCAGTTCTTC; cdr3_aa: CSARPLLAGGLSEQFF
clone_size: .; v_call: TRBV30; j_call: TRBJ2-3; d_call: TRBD1; cdr3_nt: TGTGCCTGGAGCGGTAACAGGGGCCGTACGCAGTATTTT; cdr3_aa: CAWSGNRGRTQYF
clone_size: .; v_call: TRBV5-6; j_call: TRBJ2-1; d_call: .; cdr3_nt: TGTGCCAGCAGCTTGAGGCCCCAGGGTGAGCAGTTCTTC; cdr3_aa: CASSLRPQGEQFF
clone_size: .; v_call: TRBV3-1; j_call: TRBJ1-1; d_call: TRBD1; cdr3_nt: TGTGCCAGCAGCCAAATGAGGGGGACAGGGGGTGAAGCTTTCTTT; cdr3_aa: CASSQMRGTGGEAFF
clone_size: many; v_call: TRBV9; j_call: TRBJ2-7; d_call: TRBD2; cdr3_nt: TGTGCCAGCAGCGTGGGAGTAGCGGGAGGTAAAGGCGAGCAGTACTTC; cdr3_aa: CASSVGVAGGKGEQYF
clone_size: many; v_call: TRBV15; j_call: TRBJ2-3; d_call: .; cdr3_nt: TGTGCCACCAGCAGACCACCAGACACAGATACGCAGTATTTT; cdr3_aa: CATSRPPDTDTQYF
clone_size: many; v_call: TRBV12-3/TRBV12-4; j_call: TRBJ1-4; d_call: .; cdr3_nt: TGTGCCAGCAGCCCTCGAGAGGGAGGAGTACTGTTTTTT; cdr3_aa: CASSPREGGVLFF
clone_size: few; v_call: TRBV12-3/TRBV12-4; j_call: TRBJ2-1; d_call: .; cdr3_nt: TGTGCCAGCAGTTTAGAAGTTAAGTACCGCGGGCCCTACAATGAGCAGTTCTTC; cdr3_aa: CASSLEVKYRGPYNEQFF
clone_size: .; v_call: TRBV19; j_call: TRBJ2-7; d_call: .; cdr3_nt: TGTGCCAGTAGTCACCAGATGAGCTCCTACGAGCAGTACTTC; cdr3_aa: CASSHQMSSYEQYF
clone_size: .; v_call: TRBV25-1; j_call: TRBJ2-1; d_call: .; cdr3_nt: TGTGCCAGCAGTGTGGGGGGGGCCAATGAGCAGTTCTTC; cdr3_aa: CASSVGGANEQFF
clone_size: .; v_call: TRBV4-1; j_call: TRBJ2-1; d_call: .; cdr3_nt: TGCGCCAGCAGCCAAGAAGAAGCAGGGACCTACAATGAGCAGTTCTTC; cdr3_aa: CASSQEEAGTYNEQFF
clone_size: .; v_call: TRBV2; j_call: TRBJ1-6; d_call: .; cdr3_nt: TGTGCCAGCAGTCGGGCATTCTCGAATTCACCCCTCCACTTT; cdr3_aa: CASSRAFSNSPLHF
clone_size: few; v_call: TRBV4-2; j_call: TRBJ1-4; d_call: .; cdr3_nt: TGTGCCAGCAGCCCAGGAACAACTAATGAAAAACTGTTTTTT; cdr3_aa: CASSPGTTNEKLFF
clone_size: few; v_call: TRBV6-1; j_call: TRBJ2-1; d_call: .; cdr3_nt: TGTGCCAGCAGTACCCTGGGGGATGCGAATGAGCAGTTCTTC; cdr3_aa: CASSTLGDANEQFF
clone_size: .; v_call: TRBV29-1; j_call: TRBJ2-5; d_call: .; cdr3_nt: TGCAGCGCCGTGCAAGGGACCCAGTACTTC; cdr3_aa: CSAVQGTQYF
clone_size: few; v_call: TRBV11-2; j_call: TRBJ2-7; d_call: .; cdr3_nt: TGTGCCAGCAGCTCGCGCTCCGGGACTGGATCCTACGAGCAGTACTTC; cdr3_aa: CASSSRSGTGSYEQYF
clone_size: few; v_call: TRBV7-2; j_call: TRBJ2-3; d_call: .; cdr3_nt: TGTGCCAGCAGCTTATACAGGGTAGGCACAGATACGCAGTATTTT; cdr3_aa: CASSLYRVGTDTQYF
clone_size: .; v_call: TRBV3-1; j_call: TRBJ1-1; d_call: TRBD1; cdr3_nt: TGTGCCAGCAGCCCAAACTTAGGGACAGCCGGGACTGAAGCTTTCTTT; cdr3_aa: CASSPNLGTAGTEAFF
clone_size: few; v_call: TRBV2; j_call: TRBJ2-5; d_call: .; cdr3_nt: TGTGCCAGCAGTGTGGCTACCCAGGAAGAGACCCAGTACTTC; cdr3_aa: CASSVATQEETQYF
clone_size: few; v_call: TRBV5-6; j_call: TRBJ2-3; d_call: .; cdr3_nt: TGTGCCAGCAGCTTGGGACTTCAGACGGGCACAGATACGCAGTATTTT; cdr3_aa: CASSLGLQTGTDTQYF
clone_size: few; v_call: TRBV18; j_call: TRBJ2-1; d_call: .; cdr3_nt: TGTGCCAGCTCACCGGACGCCTCGCGGACCTACAATGAGCAGTTCTTC; cdr3_aa: CASSPDASRTYNEQFF
clone_size: .; v_call: TRBV5-1; j_call: TRBJ2-7; d_call: .; cdr3_nt: TGCGCCAGCAGCATGGAGGGCCGGGACGAGCAGTACTTC; cdr3_aa: CASSMEGRDEQYF
clone_size: .; v_call: TRBV20-1; j_call: TRBJ1-1; d_call: .; cdr3_nt: TGCAGTGCTAGAGAAGCAGGGACCATCACTGAAGCTTTCTTT; cdr3_aa: CSAREAGTITEAFF
clone_size: .; v_call: TRBV7-2; j_call: TRBJ2-7; d_call: TRBD1; cdr3_nt: TGTGCCAGCAGCTTGACCTCAAACAGGGGTAGCTACGAGCAGTACTTC; cdr3_aa: CASSLTSNRGSYEQYF
clone_size: few; v_call: TRBV5-5; j_call: TRBJ1-2; d_call: TRBD1; cdr3_nt: TGTGCCAGCAGCTTCCCGACAGGGGGACATGGCTACACCTTC; cdr3_aa: CASSFPTGGHGYTF
clone_size: few; v_call: TRBV7-9; j_call: TRBJ2-3; d_call: TRBD2; cdr3_nt: TGTGCCAGCAGCCCCCCCGGCCTAGCGGGGGCAGATACGCAGTATTTT; cdr3_aa: CASSPPGLAGADTQYF
clone_size: many; v_call: TRBV12-3/TRBV12-4; j_call: TRBJ2-7; d_call: .; cdr3_nt: TGTGCCAGCAGTTACGGCGGGGACAGCTTTGATGAGCAGTACTTC; cdr3_aa: CASSYGGDSFDEQYF
clone_size: few; v_call: TRBV15; j_call: TRBJ2-5; d_call: .; cdr3_nt: TGTGCCACCAGCAGAGGAGGGGGAGAGACCCAGTACTTC; cdr3_aa: CATSRGGGETQYF
clone_size: many; v_call: TRBV7-9; j_call: TRBJ2-1; d_call: .; cdr3_nt: TGTGCCAGCAGCTGGGGGCAGTTGGGTGAGCAGTTCTTC; cdr3_aa: CASSWGQLGEQFF
clone_size: .; v_call: TRBV7-2; j_call: TRBJ2-1; d_call: .; cdr3_nt: TGTGCCAGCAGCCCGGAGGGGGGATCCAACAATGAGCAGTTCTTC; cdr3_aa: CASSPEGGSNNEQFF
clone_size: many; v_call: TRBV10-3; j_call: TRBJ2-5; d_call: TRBD2; cdr3_nt: TGTGCCATCAGTGAGGGGGCTAGCGGGTCGGGGGAGACCCAGTACTTC; cdr3_aa: CAISEGASGSGETQYF
clone_size: .; v_call: TRBV7-3; j_call: TRBJ2-6; d_call: .; cdr3_nt: TGTGCCAGCAGCTTAACTATGAGGGTCGGGGCCAACGTCCTGACTTTC; cdr3_aa: CASSLTMRVGANVLTF
clone_size: many; v_call: TRBV29-1; j_call: TRBJ2-7; d_call: TRBD1; cdr3_nt: TGCAGCGTGACAAACTCCGACAGGGCCAGGGGCGAGCAGTACTTC; cdr3_aa: CSVTNSDRARGEQYF
clone_size: .; v_call: TRBV11-2; j_call: TRBJ2-4; d_call: .; cdr3_nt: TGTGCCAGCAGCTTTGTTCGGGCGCCAGCCAAAAACATTCAGTACTTC; cdr3_aa: CASSFVRAPAKNIQYF
clone_size: few; v_call: TRBV5-1; j_call: TRBJ2-4; d_call: TRBD1; cdr3_nt: TGCGCCAGCAGCACAGGGGGCGCCGCCAAAAACATTCAGTACTTC; cdr3_aa: CASSTGGAAKNIQYF
clone_size: .; v_call: TRBV5-6; j_call: TRBJ1-5; d_call: .; cdr3_nt: TGTGCCAGCAGCGCTATGCATCAGCCCCAGCATTTT; cdr3_aa: CASSAMHQPQHF
clone_size: .; v_call: TRBV9; j_call: TRBJ2-3; d_call: .; cdr3_nt: TGTGCCAGCAGCGTAAAGGGGCTCACAGATACGCAGTATTTT; cdr3_aa: CASSVKGLTDTQYF
clone_size: .; v_call: TRBV2; j_call: TRBJ2-7; d_call: TRBD2; cdr3_nt: TGTGCCAGCAGTGATGGCCCTAGCGGGTTCTACGAGCAGTACTTC; cdr3_aa: CASSDGPSGFYEQYF